Following are 12 T cell receptor beta chains from one sample sequenced in a study of T cells in tumors and immune-related adverse events. Method: immunoSEQ multiplex PCR; TCRdb's copy keeps in-frame clones and lacks some. This table has 20,000 to 25,000 clones, just over 90% appearing once. The starting material was lymph node tissue, obtained from a patient treated with anti-PD-1 therapy. The receptor set was obtained from a female donor with metastatic renal cell carcinoma.

The CDR3 coding sequence is TGTGCCAGCAGTTACTCCCCGTGGCAGGGGGGCACTGAAGCTTTCTTT. Amino acids: CASSYSPWQGGTEAFF. The J gene is TRBJ1-1, the V gene TRBV6-5; TRBD1 agrees at 7 bases. The length of the CDR3 is 16 residues. V shed 0 bases, J shed 4 bases, and the junction held 8 bases outside the gene matches. Germline values: CDR1 MNHEY, CDR2 SVGAGI.

The chain has TRBV2 and TRBJ2-2; D not resolved. The CDR3 has 11 residues. The V gene lost 7 bases and the J gene lost 6 bases, with 6 bases spanning the gap. Germline CDR1 is SNHLY and CDR2 is FYNNEI. The CDR3 DNA sequence: TGTGCCAGCAATACGGCCGGGGAGCTGTTTTTT. Amino acids: CASNTAGELFF. The variable domain in full, with the rest retrieved from reference TRBV2 and TRBJ2-2, is EPEVTQTPSHQVTQMGQEVILRCVPISNHLYFYWYRQILGQKVEFLVSFYNNEISEKSEIFDDQFSVERPDGSNFTLKIRSTKLEDSAMYFCASNTAGELFFGEGSRLTVL.

This sequence joins TRBV5-1 and TRBJ1-1; D call uncertain. This CDR3 contains 13 residues. With 0 bases removed from V and 1 base from J, the gap between germline ends came to 4 bases. From germline, CDR1 is SGHRS and CDR2 YFSETQ. The CDR3 loop is CASSLAWNTEAFF. DNA of the CDR3: TGCGCCAGCAGCTTGGCGTGGAACACTGAAGCTTTCTTT.

V gene TRBV10-3 combines with J gene TRBJ2-7; 10 bases agree with TRBD1. The CDR3 runs 15 residues. Unmatched junction bases numbered 5, after V lost 3 bases and J lost 3 bases. Germline CDR1 reads ENHRY; CDR2 reads SYGVKD. CDR3 loop: CAISEPGQGIYEQYF. The CDR3 DNA reads as TGTGCCATCAGTGAACCGGGACAGGGGATCTACGAGCAGTACTTC.

This sequence joins TRBV7-2 and TRBJ2-1; 8 nucleotides align to TRBD2. The trim removed 4 bases at V and 8 bases at J, leaving 10 bases unmatched. CDR3 length: 15 residues. The germline gives CDR1 SGHTA, CDR2 FQGNSA. DNA of the CDR3: TGTGCCAGCAGCTCACGACCGGGGGGGCTGGATGAGCAGTTCTTC. Translating gives CASSSRPGGLDEQFF. Full variable domain (remainder filled in from reference TRBV7-2 and TRBJ2-1): GAGVSQSPSNKVTEKGKDVELRCDPISGHTALYWYRQSLGQGLEFLIYFQGNSAPDKSGLPSDRFSAERTGGSVSTLTIQRTQQEDSAVYLCASSSRPGGLDEQFFGPGTRLTVL.

The V gene is TRBV18, the J gene TRBJ1-2; TRBD1 aligns across 8 bases. Unmatched junction bases numbered 8, after V lost 3 bases and J lost 8 bases. Per germline, CDR1 KGHSH and CDR2 LQKENI. The length of the CDR3 is 14 residues. The CDR3 sequence: CASSPQAGGEGYTF. The CDR3 region has the DNA TGTGCCAGCTCACCCCAGGCAGGGGGCGAAGGCTACACCTTC. Drawing the rest from reference TRBV18 and TRBJ1-2, the complete variable domain is NAGVMQNPRHLVRRRGQEARLRCSPMKGHSHVYWYRQLPEEGLKFMVYLQKENIIDESGMPKERFSAEFPKEGPSILRIQQVVRGDSAAYFCASSPQAGGEGYTFGSGTRLTVV.

The J gene is TRBJ1-2, the V gene TRBV18; D might be TRBD1 (5 bases). Germline V lookup: CDR1 KGHSH, CDR2 LQKENI. This CDR3 is built from 14 residues. With 2 bases removed from V and 2 bases from J, the gap between germline ends came to 9 bases. The CDR3 loop is CASSPEQVNYGYTF. DNA of the CDR3: TGTGCCAGCTCACCAGAACAGGTGAACTATGGCTACACCTTC.

CDR3 region: CASSFDWVSTGELFF. The CDR3 nucleotides are TGTGCCAGCAGCTTCGACTGGGTTAGCACCGGGGAGCTGTTTTTT. This sequence joins TRBV7-2 and TRBJ2-2; D gene unclear. The germline V gene encodes CDR1 SGHTA and CDR2 FQGNSA. Trimming left V 3 bases short and J 4 bases short, with 12 bases between. The CDR3 covers 15 residues.

The J gene is TRBJ1-5, the V gene TRBV27, with TRBD1 matching over 8 bases. Germline loops: CDR1 MNHEY, CDR2 SMNVEV (reference sequence). V lost 5 bases and J lost 11; bases outside the gene matches: 11. The CDR3 sequence is 14 residues long. CDR3: CASSPGQGLESQHF. CDR3 nucleotides: TGTGCCAGCAGTCCCGGACAGGGTCTTGAGTCCCAGCATTTT.

The chain is built from TRBV18 and TRBJ1-1, with D possibly TRBD1 on 5 matching bases. Germline-derived CDR1 and CDR2 are KGHSH and LQKENI. The germline V and J ends were trimmed by 3 bases and 1 base, with 12 bases remaining between them. The CDR3 has 15 amino acids. The CDR3 reads CASSPGVRGNTEAFF. CDR3 in DNA: TGTGCCAGCTCACCGGGTGTAAGGGGGAACACTGAAGCTTTCTTT.

The chain has TRBV7-7 and TRBJ2-1; 14 nucleotides align to TRBD2. The CDR3 has 16 residues. Germline V lookup: CDR1 SSHAT, CDR2 FNYEAQ (reference sequence). V was clipped by 2 bases and J by 10 bases; unmatched bases: 7. CDR3: CASSLLGLAGEGEQFF. Written as DNA, the CDR3 is TGTGCCAGCAGCTTATTGGGACTAGCGGGGGAGGGAGAGCAGTTCTTC. Combining the CDR3 with reference TRBV7-7 and TRBJ2-1 gives the whole variable domain GAGVSQSPRYKVTKRGQDVTLRCDPISSHATLYWYQQALGQGPEFLTYFNYEAQPDKSGLPSDRFSAERPEGSISTLTIQRTEQRDSAMYRCASSLLGLAGEGEQFFGPGTRLTVL.

The rearrangement links TRBV5-5 to TRBJ1-2; 10 bases match TRBD1. Losses at the gene ends were 5 bases for V and 0 bases for J; bases not matched to a gene: 13. The CDR3 is 18 amino acids. Germline CDR1 is SGHKS and CDR2 is YYEKEE (reference sequence). The CDR3 nucleotides are TGTGCCAGCAGAGGTATACCCGGGACAGGGGACACTAACTATGGCTACACCTTC. This encodes CASRGIPGTGDTNYGYTF.